This record covers a single T cell receptor beta chain. The repertoire was sequenced with immunoSEQ multiplex PCR; TCRdb's copy has only in-frame clones and lacks some. The profile shows approximately 22,000 clones, 65% to 80% of them singletons. The CDR3 loop spans 16 amino acids. V gave up 4 bases and J gave up 6 bases; unmatched junction bases: 8. CDR1 is MDHEN, CDR2 SYDVKM, per germline. This specimen belongs to a study of blood T cell repertoires in COVID-19. Study at large: The United States, Italy and Spain provided the acute and convalescent COVID-19 samples. Nucleic acid was either cDNA or gDNA, and it came from T cells, B-cell-depleted T cells, or PBMCs.

The clonotype comes from a human donor in a cohort sampled during active or convalescent COVID-19. The sample taken for sequencing was peripheral blood. The chain links TRBV28 to TRBJ2-3; TRBD2 matches 12 bases. The CDR3 spells CASSSRLAGGGDTQYF. DNA for the CDR3: TGTGCCAGCAGTTCTCGTCTAGCGGGAGGGGGGGATACGCAGTATTTT.